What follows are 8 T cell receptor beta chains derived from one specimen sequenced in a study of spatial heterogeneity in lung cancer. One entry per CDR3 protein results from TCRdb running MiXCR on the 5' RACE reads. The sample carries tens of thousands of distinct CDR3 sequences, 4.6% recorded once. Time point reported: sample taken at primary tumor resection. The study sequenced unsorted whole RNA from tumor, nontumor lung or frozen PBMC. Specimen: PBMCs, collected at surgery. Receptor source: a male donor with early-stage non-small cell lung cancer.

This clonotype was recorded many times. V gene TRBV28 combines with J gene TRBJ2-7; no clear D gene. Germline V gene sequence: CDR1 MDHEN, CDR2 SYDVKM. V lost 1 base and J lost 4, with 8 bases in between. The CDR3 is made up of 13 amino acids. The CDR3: CASSLFGKYEQYF. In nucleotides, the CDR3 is TGTGCCAGCAGTTTATTCGGCAAGTACGAGCAGTACTTC.

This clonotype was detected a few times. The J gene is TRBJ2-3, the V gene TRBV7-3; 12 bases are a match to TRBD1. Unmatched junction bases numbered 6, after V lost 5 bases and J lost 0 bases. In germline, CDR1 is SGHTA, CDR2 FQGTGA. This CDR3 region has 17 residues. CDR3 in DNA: TGTGCCAGCAGCACGGGACAGGGGGCCGCTAGCACAGATACGCAGTATTTT. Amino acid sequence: CASSTGQGAASTDTQYF.

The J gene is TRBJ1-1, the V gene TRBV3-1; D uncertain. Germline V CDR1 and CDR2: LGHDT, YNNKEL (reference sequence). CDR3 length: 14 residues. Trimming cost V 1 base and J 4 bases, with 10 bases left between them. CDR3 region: CASSQAVGGTEAFF. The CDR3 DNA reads TGTGCCAGCAGCCAAGCAGTCGGAGGCACTGAAGCTTTCTTT.

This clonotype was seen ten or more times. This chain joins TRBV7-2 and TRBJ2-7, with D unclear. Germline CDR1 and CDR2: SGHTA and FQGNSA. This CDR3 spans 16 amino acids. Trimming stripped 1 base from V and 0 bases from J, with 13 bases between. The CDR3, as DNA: TGTGCCAGCAGCTTAGACGGTAGTGCCCACTCCTACGAGCAGTACTTC. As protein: CASSLDGSAHSYEQYF.

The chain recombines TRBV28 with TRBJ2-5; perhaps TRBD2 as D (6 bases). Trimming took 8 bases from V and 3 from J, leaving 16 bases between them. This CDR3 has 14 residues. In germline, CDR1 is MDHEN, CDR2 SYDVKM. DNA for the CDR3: TGTGCCAGCGGACCAGGGACTCGTGAAGAGACCCAGTACTTC. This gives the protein CASGPGTREETQYF.

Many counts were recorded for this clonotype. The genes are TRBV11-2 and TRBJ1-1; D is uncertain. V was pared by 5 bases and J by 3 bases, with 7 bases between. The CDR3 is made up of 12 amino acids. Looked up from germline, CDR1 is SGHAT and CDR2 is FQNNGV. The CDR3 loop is CASSEGYTEAFF. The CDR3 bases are TGTGCCAGCAGCGAAGGGTACACTGAAGCTTTCTTT.

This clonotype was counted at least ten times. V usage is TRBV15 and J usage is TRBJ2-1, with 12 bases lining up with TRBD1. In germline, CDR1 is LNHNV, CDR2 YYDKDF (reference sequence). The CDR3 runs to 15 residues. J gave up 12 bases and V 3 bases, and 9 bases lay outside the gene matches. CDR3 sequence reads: CATSSPGTGGERQFF. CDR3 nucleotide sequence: TGTGCCACCAGCAGCCCCGGGACAGGGGGCGAAAGGCAGTTCTTC.

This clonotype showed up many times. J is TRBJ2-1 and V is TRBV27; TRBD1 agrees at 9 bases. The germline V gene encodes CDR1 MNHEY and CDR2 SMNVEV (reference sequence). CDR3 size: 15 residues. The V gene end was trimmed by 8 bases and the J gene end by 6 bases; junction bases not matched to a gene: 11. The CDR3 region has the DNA TGTGCCAGCCGCTCTGAGGGGACAGGGCCCAATGAGCAGTTCTTC. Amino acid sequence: CASRSEGTGPNEQFF.